One sample yielded the 31 T cell receptor beta chains listed below, sequenced in a study of blood T cell repertoires in COVID-19. Profiling relied on immunoSEQ multiplex PCR, and the TCRdb table lists in-frame clones only, not all of them. Here the sample spans 85,000 to 90,000 clones, about 90% being singletons. Input material: peripheral blood. Every receptor here comes from a human donor in a cohort sampled during active COVID-19.

This chain links TRBV5-4 with TRBJ2-6; D uncertain. The CDR3 is made up of 15 amino acids. Germline-derived CDR1 and CDR2 are SGHNT and YYREEE (reference sequence). V was clipped by 1 base and J by 1 base, with 6 bases between them. CDR3 in DNA: TGTGCCAGCAGCTTGTACGGGTCTGGGGCCAACGTCCTGACTTTC. This translates into CASSLYGSGANVLTF.

The gene calls are TRBV7-9 and TRBJ1-4; a possible D gene is TRBD1 (5 bases). CDR3 length: 15 residues. V lost 3 bases to trimming and J lost 5 bases, with 13 bases between them. Germline V gene lookup returns CDR1 SEHNR and CDR2 FQNEAQ (reference sequence). CDR3 loop: CASSFSQGLNEKLFF. The CDR3, as DNA: TGTGCCAGCAGCTTTTCCCAGGGCCTAAATGAAAAACTGTTTTTT.

V and J are TRBV6-5 and TRBJ2-3; 8 bases are shared with TRBD2. CDR3 length equals 15 residues. Unmatched junction bases numbered 7, after V lost 7 bases and J lost 1 base. From germline, CDR1 is MNHEY and CDR2 SVGAGI. CDR3 in DNA: TGTGCCAGCACCTCCTCGGGACTAGGCACAGATACGCAGTATTTT. It yields the protein CASTSSGLGTDTQYF.

The chain carries TRBV20-1 and TRBJ2-2, with 7 positions matching TRBD1. From germline, CDR1 is DFQATT and CDR2 SNEGSKA (reference sequence). Unmatched junction bases numbered 5, after V lost 3 bases and J lost 4 bases. The CDR3 is 14 amino acids. The CDR3 DNA is TGCAGTGCTAGTTATTCAGGGGGCACCGGGGAGCTGTTTTTT. Amino acids: CSASYSGGTGELFF.

This chain connects TRBV2 to TRBJ2-1, with 10 bases that match TRBD2. V lost 1 base to trimming and J lost 8 bases; unmatched junction nucleotides: 8. Germline V lookup: CDR1 SNHLY, CDR2 FYNNEI. The CDR3 spans 16 residues. The CDR3 reads CASSEEGAGGVDEQFF. The CDR3 DNA is TGTGCCAGCAGTGAAGAGGGAGCGGGAGGGGTCGATGAGCAGTTCTTC. Together with reference TRBV2 and TRBJ2-1, the CDR3 gives the full variable domain: EPEVTQTPSHQVTQMGQEVILRCVPISNHLYFYWYRQILGQKVEFLVSFYNNEISEKSEIFDDQFSVERPDGSNFTLKIRSTKLEDSAMYFCASSEEGAGGVDEQFFGPGTRLTVL.

The genes are TRBV27 and TRBJ2-3, with 9 bases lining up with TRBD2. V lost 3 bases, J lost 6 bases, and 16 bases stayed unmatched. The CDR3 contains 18 residues. Germline V gene sequence: CDR1 MNHEY, CDR2 SMNVEV (reference sequence). The CDR3 DNA is TGTGCCAGCAGTTTGGACCCCGAATTAGCGGGAGAGGCTGATACGCAGTATTTT. Its translation is CASSLDPELAGEADTQYF.

This clone was found a few times. The gene calls are TRBV4-2 and TRBJ2-7, with 11 bases aligning to TRBD1. This CDR3 region has 14 residues. CDR1 and CDR2 from the germline V gene are LGHNA and YNFKEQ. V lost 0 bases to trimming and J lost 6 bases; unmatched junction nucleotides: 1. The CDR3 DNA sequence: TGTGCCAGCAGCCAAGACGGGACAGGGGGCGAGCAGTACTTC. Protein product: CASSQDGTGGEQYF.

The rearrangement joins TRBV19 to TRBJ2-1, with 9 bases that match TRBD2. The CDR3 has 15 amino acids. The trim removed 3 bases at V and 2 bases at J, leaving 2 bases unmatched. Germline V CDR1 and CDR2: LNHDA, SQIVND (reference sequence). For the CDR3, the DNA is TGTGCCAGTAGTATGGCTAGCGGGACCTACAATGAGCAGTTCTTC. Translated, it gives CASSMASGTYNEQFF.

The CDR3 bases are TGTGCCAGCAGCCCCCTCGGGCGGGGGGTCGAGCAGTACTTC. Protein: CASSPLGRGVEQYF. The rearrangement links TRBV5-4 to TRBJ2-7; 8 bases agree with TRBD2. The CDR3 extends over 14 amino acids. Germline V lookup: CDR1 SGHNT, CDR2 YYREEE (reference sequence). With V trimmed by 4 bases and J by 6 bases, 9 bases remained unmatched.

This chain links TRBV5-5 with TRBJ1-3, with 10 nucleotides matching TRBD1. The ends lost 4 bases at V and 3 bases at J; junction bases unmatched: 7. Germline values: CDR1 SGHKS, CDR2 YYEKEE (reference sequence). The CDR3 is 16 residues long. In DNA, the CDR3 is TGTGCCAGCAGCCTTCTGACAGGGGGCGGTGGAAACACCATATATTTT. Its protein is CASSLLTGGGGNTIYF. Full variable domain (rest looked up from reference TRBV5-5 and TRBJ1-3): DAGVTQSPTHLIKTRGQQVTLRCSPISGHKSVSWYQQVLGQGPQFIFQYYEKEERGRGNFPDRFSARQFPNYSSELNVNALLLGDSALYLCASSLLTGGGGNTIYFGEGSWLTVV.

This clone came up once. A junction end diverges from the germline sequence, so it may reflect a read error. This chain uses TRBV27 with TRBJ2-1; 10 bases agree with TRBD2. Germline loops: CDR1 MNHEY, CDR2 SMNVEV (reference sequence). The CDR3 consists of 13 residues. CDR3 sequence (DNA): TGTGCCAGCAGTTTACGAGCGGGAGGGCCCGAGCTCTTC. It codes for CASSLRAGGPELF.

The V and J genes are TRBV9 and TRBJ2-1, with TRBD2 matching 8 bases. Per germline, CDR1 SGDLS and CDR2 YYNGEE. The CDR3 totals 15 residues. J was trimmed by 5 bases and V by 3 bases; bases with no gene match: 7. The CDR3 protein is CASSASGTSDNEQFF. The CDR3 coding sequence is TGTGCCAGCAGCGCCTCCGGGACTAGTGACAATGAGCAGTTCTTC. Drawing the rest from reference TRBV9 and TRBJ2-1, the complete variable domain is DSGVTQTPKHLITATGQRVTLRCSPRSGDLSVYWYQQSLDQGLQFLIQYYNGEERAKGNILERFSAQQFPDLHSELNLSSLELGDSALYFCASSASGTSDNEQFFGPGTRLTVL.

The chain joins TRBV5-1 to TRBJ2-3; D remains unclear. Germline loops: CDR1 SGHRS, CDR2 YFSETQ. The CDR3 is made up of 15 amino acids. V lost 9 bases, J lost 0 bases, and 17 bases lay in between. The CDR3: CATAAGSSSTDTQYF. The CDR3 coding sequence is TGCGCCACCGCCGCCGGGTCATCTAGCACAGATACGCAGTATTTT.

This rearrangement joins TRBV9 to TRBJ1-5; tentatively, D is TRBD1 (6 bases). CDR3 length equals 14 residues. The germline V and J ends were trimmed by 0 bases and 6 bases, with 10 bases remaining between them. Germline values: CDR1 SGDLS, CDR2 YYNGEE. The DNA for the CDR3 is TGTGCCAGCAGCGTAGAACAGGGCGGTCAGCCCCAGCATTTT. Amino acid sequence: CASSVEQGGQPQHF.

This clone was counted once. V usage is TRBV19 and J usage is TRBJ1-5, with a tentative D call TRBD1 (5 bases). Germline V lookup: CDR1 LNHDA, CDR2 SQIVND (reference sequence). The CDR3 loop spans 14 amino acids. The V and J ends lost 7 bases and 5 bases respectively, with 15 bases between them. In DNA form, the CDR3 reads TGTGCCAGTACCGGCGGGGAGGGGTATCAGCCCCAGCATTTT. Its protein product is CASTGGEGYQPQHF.

The chain employs TRBV27 and TRBJ1-1, with D unresolved. V was clipped by 4 bases and J by 1 base, with 4 bases between them. This CDR3 has 12 amino acids. CDR1 MNHEY and CDR2 SMNVEV come from the germline V gene (reference sequence). The CDR3 loop reads CASSSGNTEAFF. The DNA of the CDR3 is TGTGCCAGCAGTTCGGGGAACACTGAAGCTTTCTTT.

The chain carries TRBV9 and TRBJ2-2; 8 positions match TRBD2. The V gene's germline CDR1 is SGDLS and CDR2 YYNGEE. V shed 2 bases and J 0 bases; nucleotides not matched to a gene: 0. The CDR3 totals 15 residues. DNA for the CDR3: TGTGCCAGCAGCGTCGGGGGGGCGAACACCGGGGAGCTGTTTTTT. This gives the protein CASSVGGANTGELFF.

This clone was seen once. V usage is TRBV6-6 and J usage is TRBJ1-1; tentatively, D is TRBD1 (5 bases). CDR3 length: 13 amino acids. Germline CDR1 and CDR2: MNHNY and SVGAGI (reference sequence). V dropped 2 bases and J dropped 1 base, with 5 bases sitting between them. The CDR3 spells CASSYDRNTEAFF. The CDR3 DNA sequence: TGTGCCAGCAGTTACGACAGGAACACTGAAGCTTTCTTT.

The V gene is TRBV30, the J gene TRBJ1-1, with a weak D call TRBD1 (6 bases). V lost 4 bases and J lost 5, with 20 bases in between. This CDR3 has 15 amino acids. The V gene's germline CDR1 is GTSNPN and CDR2 SVGIG (reference sequence). CDR3 in amino acids: CAWTRGLEGGTEAFF. The CDR3 DNA sequence: TGTGCCTGGACCAGGGGCCTCGAGGGGGGGACTGAAGCTTTCTTT.

The chain combines TRBV2 with TRBJ2-1; 7 nucleotides agree with TRBD2. Germline CDR1 and CDR2: SNHLY and FYNNEI. The junction had 5 bases not matched to a gene; V was cut back by 6 bases and J by 0 bases. The CDR3 has 15 amino acids. The CDR3 nucleotides read TGTGCCAGCAGGGGGGAGGGGAGCTCCTACAATGAGCAGTTCTTC. Amino acid sequence: CASRGEGSSYNEQFF.

The chain joins TRBV5-1 to TRBJ2-1, with 7 bases fitting TRBD2. The germline V gene has CDR1 SGHRS and CDR2 YFSETQ. V shed 2 bases, J shed 3 bases, and the junction held 8 bases outside the gene matches. CDR3 length: 16 amino acids. In DNA form, the CDR3 reads TGCGCCAGCAGCTTTGGGGCTAGCGGCTTCTACAATGAGCAGTTCTTC. Translating it yields CASSFGASGFYNEQFF.

The gene calls are TRBV29-1 and TRBJ2-5; D is uncertain. The germline CDR1 and CDR2 sequences are SQVTM and ANQGSEA. Trimming cost V 4 bases and J 5 bases, with 2 bases left between them. The CDR3 length is 9 residues. CDR3 amino acids: CSVAETQYF. As DNA, the CDR3 is TGCAGCGTTGCGGAGACCCAGTACTTC.

The chain couples TRBV10-1 to TRBJ1-3; D is possibly TRBD1 (6 bases). The V end was cut by 0 bases, the J end by 0 bases, with 9 bases between. Germline V gives CDR1 WNHNN, CDR2 SYGVQD (reference sequence). CDR3 size: 16 residues. The CDR3 region has the DNA TGCGCCAGCAGTGAGTCGACAGGCCGCTCTGGAAACACCATATATTTT. The encoded protein is CASSESTGRSGNTIYF.

The chain recombines TRBV28 with TRBJ1-5; tentatively, D is TRBD1 (6 bases). Looked up from germline, CDR1 is MDHEN and CDR2 is SYDVKM. The V end lost 8 bases, the J end lost 1 base, and 21 bases lay between the germline ends. This CDR3 comprises 17 residues. Written as DNA, the CDR3 is TGTGCCAGCCATTCCCGGACAGCCGGGAAGAGCAATCAGCCCCAGCATTTT. Translating it yields CASHSRTAGKSNQPQHF.

The rearrangement links TRBV27 to TRBJ2-3; 10 bases are a match to TRBD2. J gave up 0 bases and V 5 bases, and 5 bases lay outside the gene matches. Germline V gene sequence: CDR1 MNHEY, CDR2 SMNVEV (reference sequence). The length of the CDR3 is 16 residues. CDR3: CASSSGTSVSTDTQYF. As DNA, the CDR3 is TGTGCCAGCAGTAGCGGGACTAGCGTTAGCACAGATACGCAGTATTTT.

V gene TRBV28 combines with J gene TRBJ2-1; D is undetermined. V was cut by 5 bases and J by 3 bases, with 14 bases left in between. Germline V gene data show CDR1 as MDHEN and CDR2 as SYDVKM. This CDR3 spans 15 amino acids. The CDR3 is CASSPKEIGYNEQFF. The CDR3 DNA is TGTGCCAGCAGTCCAAAGGAGATTGGCTACAATGAGCAGTTCTTC.

The chain has TRBV25-1 and TRBJ1-2, with TRBD1 identical over 9 bases. Germline values: CDR1 MGHDK, CDR2 SYGVNS. V was clipped by 9 bases and J by 7 bases; unmatched bases: 12. This CDR3 is built from 14 residues. The CDR3 here is CASSKGQGSSGYTF. CDR3 coding DNA: TGTGCCAGTTCCAAGGGACAGGGATCTTCTGGCTACACCTTC.

The J gene is TRBJ1-2, the V gene TRBV5-1, with D possibly being TRBD1 (5 bases). From germline, CDR1 is SGHRS and CDR2 YFSETQ. Between the trimmed V and J ends, which lost 1 base and 4 bases, there was a span of 14 bases. The CDR3 length is 15 residues. The CDR3 is CASSLIQGMGYGYTF. CDR3 bases: TGCGCCAGCAGCTTGATTCAGGGCATGGGCTATGGCTACACCTTC.

The rearrangement joins TRBV28 to TRBJ2-1; unclear D gene. The CDR3 sequence is 13 residues long. Trimming removed 8 bases at V and 2 bases at J, with 10 bases between. Germline V lookup: CDR1 MDHEN, CDR2 SYDVKM. The DNA of the CDR3 is TGTGCCAGCCGAAGACTGCCCTACAATGAGCAGTTCTTC. Its protein product is CASRRLPYNEQFF.

This chain connects TRBV13 to TRBJ2-7; D perhaps matches TRBD2 (5 bases). CDR3 length equals 14 residues. Germline CDR1 is PRHDT and CDR2 is FYEKMQ (reference sequence). V was shortened by 0 bases and J by 5 bases, with 11 bases between the two germline ends. The CDR3 DNA reads as TGTGCCAGCAGCTTAGGACTAGACCAAAACGAGCAGTACTTC. It specifies CASSLGLDQNEQYF.

In DNA form, the CDR3 reads TGCGCCAGCAGCTTGGTAACAGGGGGCCTGGAGACCCAGTACTTC. It is translated as CASSLVTGGLETQYF. The chain joins TRBV5-1 to TRBJ2-5; 9 nucleotides agree with TRBD1. The CDR3 consists of 15 residues. Per germline, CDR1 SGHRS and CDR2 YFSETQ. The trim removed 0 bases at V and 5 bases at J, leaving 5 bases unmatched. Full variable domain (outside the CDR3, taken from reference TRBV5-1 and TRBJ2-5): KAGVTQTPRYLIKTRGQQVTLSCSPISGHRSVSWYQQTPGQGLQFLFEYFSETQRNKGNFPGRFSGRQFSNSRSEMNVSTLELGDSALYLCASSLVTGGLETQYFGPGTRLLVL.